The 12 T cell receptor beta chains presented below share a single source sample, sequenced in a study of T cell responses to AZD1222 COVID-19 vaccine. Profiling relied on immunoSEQ multiplex PCR, and the TCRdb table lists in-frame clones only, not all of them. The repertoire holds 100,000 to 110,000 clones, with 80% to 90% as singletons. This specimen consisted of peripheral blood, obtained on day 0 of AZD1222 vaccination. Receptors originate from an adult in good health.

The V gene is TRBV15, the J gene TRBJ2-7; TRBD1 aligns across 7 bases. Germline V gene lookup returns CDR1 LNHNV and CDR2 YYDKDF (reference sequence). This CDR3 is 16 amino acids long. Trimming took 3 bases from V and 3 from J; bases not matched to a gene: 11. Written as DNA, the CDR3 is TGTGCCACCAGCAGGGAACTTCCGGGACAGATCTACGAGCAGTACTTC. Its protein product is CATSRELPGQIYEQYF.

V usage is TRBV6-5 and J usage is TRBJ2-7; D could derive from TRBD1 or TRBD2 (5 bases each). Germline V CDR1 and CDR2: MNHEY, SVGAGI. V shed 7 bases and J shed 7 bases, with 20 bases lying between them. This CDR3 comprises 14 residues. As DNA, the CDR3 is TGTGCCAGCATGGGACCGTCGGACTCATGGGAGCAGTACTTC. Its translation is CASMGPSDSWEQYF.

This chain joins TRBV13 and TRBJ2-2; the match to TRBD2 covers 7 bases. Germline CDR1 reads PRHDT; CDR2 reads FYEKMQ (reference sequence). V dropped 7 bases and J dropped 0; count of bases not matched to a gene: 2. This CDR3 contains 14 residues. The CDR3 reads CASKSGANTGELFF. The CDR3 DNA follows: TGTGCCAGCAAGAGCGGGGCGAACACCGGGGAGCTGTTTTTT.

V usage is TRBV18 and J usage is TRBJ1-2, with D unclear. The CDR3 is 13 residues long. CDR1 is KGHSH, CDR2 LQKENI, per germline. Trimming removed 2 bases at V and 0 bases at J, with 4 bases between. The CDR3: CASSPDPNYGYTF. The CDR3 DNA is TGTGCCAGCTCACCAGACCCTAACTATGGCTACACCTTC.

This chain links TRBV10-3 with TRBJ2-7; TRBD1 matches at 11 bases. V lost 7 bases to trimming and J lost 4 bases; unmatched junction nucleotides: 6. CDR3 length: 14 residues. CDR1 is ENHRY, CDR2 SYGVKD, per germline. The CDR3 DNA reads TGTGCCATCACCAGGACAGGGGGCCGTTACGAGCAGTACTTC. Its protein is CAITRTGGRYEQYF.

The chain couples TRBV18 to TRBJ1-2; D gene uncertain. The CDR3 contains 14 residues. Germline-derived CDR1 and CDR2 are KGHSH and LQKENI. Trimming removed 0 bases at V and 2 bases at J, with 7 bases between. Here the CDR3 DNA reads TGTGCCAGCTCACCACCCGAAGGGAACTATGGCTACACCTTC. Translation gives CASSPPEGNYGYTF.

Only a few counts were recorded for this clone. The J gene is TRBJ1-2, the V gene TRBV11-1, with a possible D match to TRBD1 (6 bases). The CDR3 loop spans 13 amino acids. Trimming pared 3 bases from V and 3 bases from J, leaving 8 bases between. Germline CDR1 SGHAT, CDR2 FQDESV (reference sequence). CDR3 protein: CASSLDSYYGYTF. The CDR3 bases are TGTGCCAGCAGCTTGGACAGCTACTATGGCTACACCTTC. Based on the CDR3 plus reference TRBV11-1 and TRBJ1-2, the full variable domain is EAEVAQSPRYKITEKSQAVAFWCDPISGHATLYWYRQILGQGPELLVQFQDESVVDDSQLPKDRFSAERLKGVDSTLKIQPAELGDSAMYLCASSLDSYYGYTFGSGTRLTVV.

The rearrangement links TRBV6-2 or TRBV6-3 to TRBJ1-5, with D hard to call. In germline, CDR1 is MNHEY, CDR2 SVGEGT. V was shortened by 4 bases and J by 2 bases, with 12 bases between the two germline ends. This CDR3 region has 15 residues. Here the CDR3 reads CASSFSGQGNQPQHF. The CDR3 region has the DNA TGTGCCAGCAGTTTCTCGGGTCAGGGCAATCAGCCCCAGCATTTT.

V and J are TRBV2 and TRBJ1-2; D not certain. This CDR3 is 13 amino acids long. Trimming stripped 4 bases from V and 1 base from J, with 7 bases between. Germline V gene data show CDR1 as SNHLY and CDR2 as FYNNEI. The CDR3 loop reads CASSGGFNYGYTF. DNA for the CDR3: TGTGCCAGCAGTGGGGGATTTAACTATGGCTACACCTTC.

This clone is labeled medium-sized. This sample includes further DNA sequences coding for the same CDR3. V usage is TRBV24-1 and J usage is TRBJ1-6; the D is unclear. The CDR3 consists of 12 residues. Germline V CDR1 and CDR2: KGHDR, SFDVKD. The V end lost 4 bases, the J end lost 6 bases, and 3 bases lay between the germline ends. The CDR3 loop reads CATSDPNSPLHF. For the CDR3, the DNA is TGTGCCACCAGTGACCCTAATTCACCCCTCCACTTT.

This rearrangement joins TRBV9 to TRBJ1-5; TRBD1 matches 8 bases. Germline V gene lookup returns CDR1 SGDLS and CDR2 YYNGEE. The junction had 4 bases not matched to a gene; V was cut back by 3 bases and J by 2 bases. This CDR3 has 15 residues. Here the CDR3 reads CASSETGVGNQPQHF. CDR3 DNA sequence: TGTGCCAGCAGCGAGACAGGGGTTGGCAATCAGCCCCAGCATTTT.

V and J are TRBV12-3 or TRBV12-4 and TRBJ1-1, with 8 bases fitting TRBD1. The CDR3 has 13 residues. The V gene end was trimmed by 2 bases and the J gene end by 11 bases; junction bases not matched to a gene: 7. Written as DNA, the CDR3 is TGTGCCAGCAGTTTACCAGGGGGCGGCCGGGCTTTCTTT. This encodes CASSLPGGGRAFF.